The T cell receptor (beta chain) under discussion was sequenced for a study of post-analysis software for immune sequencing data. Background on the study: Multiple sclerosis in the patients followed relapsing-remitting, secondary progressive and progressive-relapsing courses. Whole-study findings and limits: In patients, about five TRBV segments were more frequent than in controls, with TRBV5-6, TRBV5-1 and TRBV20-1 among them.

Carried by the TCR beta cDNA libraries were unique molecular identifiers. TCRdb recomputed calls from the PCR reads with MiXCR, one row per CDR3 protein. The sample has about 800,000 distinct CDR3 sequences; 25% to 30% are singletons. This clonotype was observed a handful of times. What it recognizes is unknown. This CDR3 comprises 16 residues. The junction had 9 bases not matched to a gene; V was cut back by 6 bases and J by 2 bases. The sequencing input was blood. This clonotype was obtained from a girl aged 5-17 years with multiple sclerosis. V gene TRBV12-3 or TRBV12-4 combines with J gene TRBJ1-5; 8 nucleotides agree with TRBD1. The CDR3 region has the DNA TGTGCCAGCAGCGCCGACAGGGGTTACGGCAATCAGCCCCAGCATTTT. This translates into CASSADRGYGNQPQHF.